This entry concerns a single TCR beta chain. The data were obtained in a study of blood T cell repertoires in COVID-19. Looking at the study overall: Samples of COVID-19 (acute and convalescent) were obtained from the United States, Italy and Spain. PBMCs, B-cell-depleted T cells, or T cells were the source of the cDNA or gDNA that made up the material.

Per the original data handling: Using reference gene primer amplification, nucleated cell counts were estimated. Clones were read by immunoSEQ multiplex PCR, and TCRdb kept only the in-frame ones, dropping some. V and J calls and clone size are those listed in that table; D and trimming were worked out from the DNA. The sample holds about 150,000 clones; around 81% are singletons and the top ten take around 8%. V shed 0 bases and J shed 2 bases, with 17 bases lying between them. CDR3 length: 18 residues. Germline V CDR1 and CDR2: LGHDT, YNNKEL (reference sequence). The rearrangement joins TRBV3-1 (or the pseudogene TRBV3-2) to TRBJ1-5; perhaps TRBD1 as D (6 bases). Sequenced material: peripheral blood. This receptor was obtained from a woman aged 60-70 years with active or convalescent COVID-19. Here the CDR3 DNA reads TGTGCCAGCAGCCAAGAGACTAACGACAGGTCTGGCAATCAGCCCCAGCATTTT. This codes for CASSQETNDRSGNQPQHF.